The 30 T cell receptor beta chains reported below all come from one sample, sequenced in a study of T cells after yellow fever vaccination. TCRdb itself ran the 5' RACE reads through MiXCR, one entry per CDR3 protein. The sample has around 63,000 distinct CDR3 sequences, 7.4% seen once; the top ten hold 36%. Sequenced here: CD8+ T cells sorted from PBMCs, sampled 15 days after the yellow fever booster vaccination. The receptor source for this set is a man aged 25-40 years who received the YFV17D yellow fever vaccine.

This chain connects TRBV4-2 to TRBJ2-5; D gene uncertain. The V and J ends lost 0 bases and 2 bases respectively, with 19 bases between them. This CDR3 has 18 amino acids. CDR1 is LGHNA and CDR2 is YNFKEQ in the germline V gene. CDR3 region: CASSQDQFLTRKQETQYF. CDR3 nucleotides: TGTGCCAGCAGCCAAGACCAATTTTTGACACGTAAGCAAGAGACCCAGTACTTC.

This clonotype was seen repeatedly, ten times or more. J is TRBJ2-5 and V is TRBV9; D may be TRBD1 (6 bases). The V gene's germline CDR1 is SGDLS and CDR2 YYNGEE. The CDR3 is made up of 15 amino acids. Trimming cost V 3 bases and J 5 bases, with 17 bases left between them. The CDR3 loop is CASSGTGSPGETQYF. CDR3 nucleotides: TGTGCCAGCAGCGGTACAGGGAGTCCAGGGGAGACCCAGTACTTC.

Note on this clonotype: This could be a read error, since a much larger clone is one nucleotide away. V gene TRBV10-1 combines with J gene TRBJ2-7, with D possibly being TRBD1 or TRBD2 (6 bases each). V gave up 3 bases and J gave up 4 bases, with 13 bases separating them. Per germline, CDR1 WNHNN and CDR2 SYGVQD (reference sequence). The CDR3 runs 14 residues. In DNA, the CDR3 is TGCGCCAGCAGTGATAGGGGGGAAATGTACGAGCAGTACTTC. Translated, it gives CASSDRGEMYEQYF.

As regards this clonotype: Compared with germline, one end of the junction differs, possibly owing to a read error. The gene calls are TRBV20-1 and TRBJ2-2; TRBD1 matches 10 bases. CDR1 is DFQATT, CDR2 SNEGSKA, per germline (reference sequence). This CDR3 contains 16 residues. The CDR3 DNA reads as TGCTGTGCTAGAGATCCAGGGACAGGGGACACCGGGGAGCTGTTTTTT. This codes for CCARDPGTGDTGELFF.

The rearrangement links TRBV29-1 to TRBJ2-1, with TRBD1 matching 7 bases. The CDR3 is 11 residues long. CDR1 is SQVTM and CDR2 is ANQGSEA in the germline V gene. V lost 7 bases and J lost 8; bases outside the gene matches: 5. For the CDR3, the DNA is TGCAGCGCCCTACAGGGGTATGAGCAGTTCTTC. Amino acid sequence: CSALQGYEQFF.

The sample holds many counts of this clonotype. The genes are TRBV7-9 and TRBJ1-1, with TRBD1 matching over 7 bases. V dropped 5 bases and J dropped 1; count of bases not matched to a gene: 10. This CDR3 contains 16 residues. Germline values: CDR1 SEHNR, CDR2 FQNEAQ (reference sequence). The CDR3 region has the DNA TGTGCCAGCAGCCCGGAATATGGGACAGCGAACACTGAAGCTTTCTTT. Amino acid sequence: CASSPEYGTANTEAFF.

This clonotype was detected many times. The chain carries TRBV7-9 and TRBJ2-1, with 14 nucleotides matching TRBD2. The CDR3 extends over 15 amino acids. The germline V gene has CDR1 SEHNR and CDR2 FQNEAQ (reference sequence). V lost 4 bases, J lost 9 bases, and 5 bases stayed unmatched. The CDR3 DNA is TGTGCCAGCAGCTGGGGACTAGCGGGAGAAACTGAGCAGTTCTTC. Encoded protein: CASSWGLAGETEQFF.

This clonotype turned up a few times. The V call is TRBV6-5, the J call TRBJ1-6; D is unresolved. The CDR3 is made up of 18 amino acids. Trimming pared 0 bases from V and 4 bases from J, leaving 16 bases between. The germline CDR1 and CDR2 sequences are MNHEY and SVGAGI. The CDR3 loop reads CASSYSFGQEDYNSPLHF. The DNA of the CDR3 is TGTGCCAGCAGTTACTCCTTTGGGCAGGAGGATTATAATTCACCCCTCCACTTT.

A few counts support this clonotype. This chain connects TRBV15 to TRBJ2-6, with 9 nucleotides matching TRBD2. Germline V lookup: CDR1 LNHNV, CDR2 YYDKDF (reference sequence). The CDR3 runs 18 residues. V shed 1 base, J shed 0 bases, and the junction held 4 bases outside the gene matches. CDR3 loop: CATSRGGSGSSGANVLTF. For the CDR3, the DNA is TGTGCCACCAGCAGAGGCGGTAGCGGGAGCTCTGGGGCCAACGTCCTGACTTTC.

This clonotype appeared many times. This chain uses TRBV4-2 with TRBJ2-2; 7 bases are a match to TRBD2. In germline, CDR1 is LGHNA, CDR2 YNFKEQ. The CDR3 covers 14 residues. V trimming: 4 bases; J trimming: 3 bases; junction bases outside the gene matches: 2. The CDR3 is CASSRDYHTGELFF. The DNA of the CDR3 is TGTGCCAGCAGCCGGGACTACCACACCGGGGAGCTGTTTTTT.

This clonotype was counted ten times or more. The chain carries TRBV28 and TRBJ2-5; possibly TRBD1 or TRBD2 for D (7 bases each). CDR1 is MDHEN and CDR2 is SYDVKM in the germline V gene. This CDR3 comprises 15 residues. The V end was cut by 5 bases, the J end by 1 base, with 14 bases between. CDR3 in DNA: TGTGCCAGCAGTCCCGGGGAGGGGGCCCAAGAGACCCAGTACTTC. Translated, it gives CASSPGEGAQETQYF.

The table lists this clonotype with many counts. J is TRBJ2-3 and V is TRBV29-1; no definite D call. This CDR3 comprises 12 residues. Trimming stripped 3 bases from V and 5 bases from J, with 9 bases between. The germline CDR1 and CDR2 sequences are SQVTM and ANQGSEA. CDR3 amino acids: CSVENYRDTQYF. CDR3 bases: TGCAGCGTTGAGAACTATAGAGATACGCAGTATTTT.

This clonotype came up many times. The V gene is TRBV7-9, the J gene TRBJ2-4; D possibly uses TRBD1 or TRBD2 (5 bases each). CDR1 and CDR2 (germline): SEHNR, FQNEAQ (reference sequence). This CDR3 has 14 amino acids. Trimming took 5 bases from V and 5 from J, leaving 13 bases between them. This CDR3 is CASSASGTENIQYF. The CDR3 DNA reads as TGTGCCAGCAGCGCCTCCGGGACGGAAAACATTCAGTACTTC.

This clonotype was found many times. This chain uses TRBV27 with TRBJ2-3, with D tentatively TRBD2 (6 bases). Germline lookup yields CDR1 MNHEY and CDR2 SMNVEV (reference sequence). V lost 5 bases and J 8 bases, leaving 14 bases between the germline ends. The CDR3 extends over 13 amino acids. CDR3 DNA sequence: TGTGCCAGCAGTCCTGCTTGGGGAGGTACGCAGTATTTT. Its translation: CASSPAWGGTQYF.

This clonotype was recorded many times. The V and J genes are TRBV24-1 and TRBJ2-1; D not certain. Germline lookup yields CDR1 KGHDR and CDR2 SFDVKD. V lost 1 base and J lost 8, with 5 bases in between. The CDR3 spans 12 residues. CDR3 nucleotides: TGTGCCACCAGTGATTTAGGCTATGAGCAGTTCTTC. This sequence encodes CATSDLGYEQFF.

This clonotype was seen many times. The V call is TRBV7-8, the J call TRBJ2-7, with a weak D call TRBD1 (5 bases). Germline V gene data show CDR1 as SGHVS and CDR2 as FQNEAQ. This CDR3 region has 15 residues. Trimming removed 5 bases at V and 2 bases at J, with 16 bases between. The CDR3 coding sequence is TGTGCCAGCAGCCCAGGGTCCGGGTCCACCTACGAGCAGTACTTC. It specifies CASSPGSGSTYEQYF.

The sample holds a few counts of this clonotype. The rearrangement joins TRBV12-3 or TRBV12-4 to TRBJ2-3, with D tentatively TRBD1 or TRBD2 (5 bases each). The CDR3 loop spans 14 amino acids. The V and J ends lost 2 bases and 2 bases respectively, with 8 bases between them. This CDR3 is CASSLTGPTDTQYF. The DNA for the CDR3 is TGTGCCAGCAGTTTAACGGGACCCACAGATACGCAGTATTTT.

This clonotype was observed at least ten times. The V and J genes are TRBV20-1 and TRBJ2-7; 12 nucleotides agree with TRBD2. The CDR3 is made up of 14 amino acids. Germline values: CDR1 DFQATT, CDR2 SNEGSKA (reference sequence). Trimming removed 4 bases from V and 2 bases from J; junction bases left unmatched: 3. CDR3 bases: TGCAGTGCTACTCTAGCGGGAGGGGCCTACGAGCAGTACTTC. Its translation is CSATLAGGAYEQYF.

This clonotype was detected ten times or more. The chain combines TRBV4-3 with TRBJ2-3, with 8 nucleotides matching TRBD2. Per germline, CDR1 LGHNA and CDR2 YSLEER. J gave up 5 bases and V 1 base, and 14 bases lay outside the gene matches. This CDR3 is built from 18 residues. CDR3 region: CASSQGAAGAAMGDTQYF. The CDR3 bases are TGCGCCAGCAGCCAAGGTGCAGCGGGAGCCGCCATGGGAGATACGCAGTATTTT.

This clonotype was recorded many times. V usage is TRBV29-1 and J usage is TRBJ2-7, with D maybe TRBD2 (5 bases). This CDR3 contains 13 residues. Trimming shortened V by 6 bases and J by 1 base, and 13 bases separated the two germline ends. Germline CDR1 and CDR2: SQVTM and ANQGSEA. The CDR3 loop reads CSVRLPTSYEQYF. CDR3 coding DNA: TGCAGCGTACGACTACCAACTTCCTACGAGCAGTACTTC.

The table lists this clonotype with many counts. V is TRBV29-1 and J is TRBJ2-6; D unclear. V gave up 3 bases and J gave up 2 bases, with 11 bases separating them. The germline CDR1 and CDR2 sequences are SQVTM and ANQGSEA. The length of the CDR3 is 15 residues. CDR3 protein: CSVEGFLTGANVLTF. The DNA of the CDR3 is TGCAGCGTTGAGGGCTTTCTAACTGGGGCCAACGTCCTGACTTTC.

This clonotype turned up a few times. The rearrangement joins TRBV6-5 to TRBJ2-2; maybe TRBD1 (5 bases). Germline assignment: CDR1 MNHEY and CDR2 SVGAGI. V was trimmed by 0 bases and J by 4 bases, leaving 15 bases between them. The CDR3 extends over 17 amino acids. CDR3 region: CASSYSFGALSTGELFF. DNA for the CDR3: TGTGCCAGCAGTTACTCGTTTGGGGCCTTATCCACCGGGGAGCTGTTTTTT.

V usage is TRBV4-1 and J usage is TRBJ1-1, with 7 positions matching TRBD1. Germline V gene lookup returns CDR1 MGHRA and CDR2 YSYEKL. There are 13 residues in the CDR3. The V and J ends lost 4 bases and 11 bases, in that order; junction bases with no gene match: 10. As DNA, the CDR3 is TGCGCCAGCAGCCCCCCCCACAGGGGTGGGGCTTTCTTT. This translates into CASSPPHRGGAFF.

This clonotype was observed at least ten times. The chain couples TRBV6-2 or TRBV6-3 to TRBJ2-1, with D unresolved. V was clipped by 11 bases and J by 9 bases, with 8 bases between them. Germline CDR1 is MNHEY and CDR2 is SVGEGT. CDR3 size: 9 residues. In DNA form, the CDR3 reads TGTGCCGTCTCGACTGAGCAGTTCTTC. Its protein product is CAVSTEQFF.

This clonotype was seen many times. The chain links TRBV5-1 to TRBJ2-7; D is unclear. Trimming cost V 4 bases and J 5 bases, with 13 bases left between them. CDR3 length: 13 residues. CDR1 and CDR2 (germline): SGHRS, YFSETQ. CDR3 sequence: CASSRLFPDEQYF. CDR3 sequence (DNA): TGCGCCAGCAGCCGCCTCTTTCCCGACGAGCAGTACTTC.

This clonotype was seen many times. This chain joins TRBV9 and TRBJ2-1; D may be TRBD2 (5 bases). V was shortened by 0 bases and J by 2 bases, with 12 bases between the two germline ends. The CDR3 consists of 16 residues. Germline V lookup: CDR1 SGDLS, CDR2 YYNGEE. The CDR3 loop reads CASSVDDGMTYNEQFF. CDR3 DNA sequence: TGTGCCAGCAGCGTAGATGACGGGATGACCTACAATGAGCAGTTCTTC.

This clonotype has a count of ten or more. The CDR3 here is CASSLDSVEQFF. The CDR3 DNA reads as TGTGCCAGCAGCTTAGATAGCGTTGAGCAGTTCTTC. The chain links TRBV11-2 to TRBJ2-1; a weak D match, TRBD2 (5 bases). Germline lookup yields CDR1 SGHAT and CDR2 FQNNGV. Trimming pared 0 bases from V and 9 bases from J, leaving 6 bases between. The CDR3 runs to 12 residues.

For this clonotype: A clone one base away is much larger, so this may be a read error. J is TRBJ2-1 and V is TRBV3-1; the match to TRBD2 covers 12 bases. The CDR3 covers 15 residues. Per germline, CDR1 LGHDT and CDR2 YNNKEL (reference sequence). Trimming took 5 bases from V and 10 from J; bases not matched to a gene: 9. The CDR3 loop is CASSYSPGLAGEQFF. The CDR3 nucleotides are TGTGCCAGCAGCTATTCCCCCGGACTAGCGGGGGAGCAGTTCTTC.

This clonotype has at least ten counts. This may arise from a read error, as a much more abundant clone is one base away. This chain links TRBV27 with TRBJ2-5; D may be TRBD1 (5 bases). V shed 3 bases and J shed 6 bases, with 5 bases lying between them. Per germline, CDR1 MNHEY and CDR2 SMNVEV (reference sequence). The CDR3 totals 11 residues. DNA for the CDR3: TGTGCCAGCAGTTTGGGGCAGACCCAGTACTTC. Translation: CASSLGQTQYF.

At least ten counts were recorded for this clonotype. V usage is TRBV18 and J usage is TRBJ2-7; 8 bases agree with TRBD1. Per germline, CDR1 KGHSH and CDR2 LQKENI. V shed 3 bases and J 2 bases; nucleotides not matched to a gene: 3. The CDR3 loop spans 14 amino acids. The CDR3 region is CASSPDRVAYEQYF. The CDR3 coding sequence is TGTGCCAGCTCACCGGACAGGGTAGCCTACGAGCAGTACTTC.